One sample yielded the 25 T cell receptor beta chains listed below, sequenced in a study of Tregs in tolerant kidney transplant recipients. Some clones are missing from TCRdb's copy, which holds only in-frame ones; the method was immunoSEQ multiplex PCR. This sample has roughly 16,000 clones, with about 80% found just once. This material consisted of Tregs from blood, taken before the transplant. These receptors were obtained from a human donor who received a combined kidney and bone marrow transplant.

This clone has a single count. The chain joins TRBV27 to TRBJ2-7; 12 nucleotides line up with TRBD1. Looked up from germline, CDR1 is MNHEY and CDR2 is SMNVEV (reference sequence). V dropped 2 bases and J dropped 6; count of bases not matched to a gene: 11. This CDR3 contains 17 residues. The CDR3 protein is CASSLRPPGTGGFEQYF. The CDR3 DNA reads as TGTGCCAGCAGTTTAAGGCCCCCCGGGACAGGGGGCTTCGAGCAGTACTTC.

The CDR3 spells CASSTGTSSGANVLTF. As DNA, the CDR3 is TGCGCCAGCAGCACCGGGACTAGCTCTGGGGCCAACGTCCTGACTTTC. This chain joins TRBV5-1 and TRBJ2-6; 8 bases map to TRBD2. The V and J ends lost 4 bases and 0 bases, in that order; junction bases with no gene match: 3. This CDR3 region has 16 residues. Germline CDR1 and CDR2: SGHRS and YFSETQ.

This clone was observed a handful of times. The chain carries TRBV19 and TRBJ1-2; possibly TRBD1 for D (6 bases). CDR3 length: 14 residues. Trimming cost V 2 bases and J 7 bases, with 14 bases left between them. The germline gives CDR1 LNHDA, CDR2 SQIVND (reference sequence). CDR3 region: CASSITTGWGGYTF. The CDR3 coding sequence is TGTGCCAGTAGTATAACCACAGGGTGGGGTGGCTACACCTTC.

The V and J genes are TRBV6-1 and TRBJ1-5; perhaps TRBD1 as D (6 bases). The CDR3 totals 16 residues. Per the germline V gene, CDR1 is MNHNS and CDR2 is SASEGT. The V gene lost 4 bases and the J gene lost 2 bases, with 15 bases spanning the gap. The CDR3 loop reads CASSVYRAGGNQPQHF. CDR3 nucleotides: TGTGCCAGCAGTGTATACAGGGCAGGAGGCAATCAGCCCCAGCATTTT.

V usage is TRBV2 and J usage is TRBJ1-1; D is perhaps TRBD1 (6 bases). Germline CDR1 SNHLY, CDR2 FYNNEI. This CDR3 region has 13 residues. The V gene lost 8 bases and the J gene lost 2 bases, with 12 bases spanning the gap. The CDR3 reads CASRAGVNTEAFF. The CDR3 DNA reads as TGTGCCAGCCGAGCAGGGGTTAACACTGAAGCTTTCTTT. The whole variable domain, filled in from reference TRBV2 and TRBJ1-1, reads EPEVTQTPSHQVTQMGQEVILRCVPISNHLYFYWYRQILGQKVEFLVSFYNNEISEKSEIFDDQFSVERPDGSNFTLKIRSTKLEDSAMYFCASRAGVNTEAFFGQGTRLTVV.

The chain uses TRBV5-1 and TRBJ2-3; 13 positions agree with TRBD2. The germline V gene encodes CDR1 SGHRS and CDR2 YFSETQ. Trimming removed 4 bases from V and 4 bases from J; junction bases left unmatched: 12. The CDR3 sequence is 18 residues long. As DNA, the CDR3 is TGCGCCAGCAGCAACCCGGGACTAGCGGGGAGAGGAGCAGATACGCAGTATTTT. Amino acid sequence: CASSNPGLAGRGADTQYF.

The chain has TRBV2 and TRBJ2-1, with unresolved D. The CDR3 has 12 amino acids. CDR1 is SNHLY, CDR2 FYNNEI, per germline. Deletions cut 3 bases from V and 5 bases from J, with 5 bases between. CDR3 in amino acids: CASSDANNEQFF. In nucleotides, the CDR3 is TGTGCCAGCAGTGACGCGAACAATGAGCAGTTCTTC.

Only one count was recorded for this clone. J is TRBJ1-1 and V is TRBV5-4; 11 bases align to TRBD1. Germline lookup yields CDR1 SGHNT and CDR2 YYREEE (reference sequence). This CDR3 spans 11 amino acids. V lost 5 bases to trimming and J lost 11 bases; unmatched junction nucleotides: 2. In DNA form, the CDR3 reads TGTGCCAGCAGGGGGACAGGGGGGGCTTTCTTT. Translation gives CASRGTGGAFF.

This clone was seen only once. The chain recombines TRBV18 with TRBJ2-5; a possible D gene is TRBD1 (6 bases). CDR1 is KGHSH and CDR2 is LQKENI in the germline V gene. V lost 2 bases and J lost 5, with 12 bases in between. This CDR3 has 14 amino acids. CDR3 sequence: CASSPSTGRETQYF. The CDR3 coding sequence is TGTGCCAGCTCACCATCGACAGGTCGGGAGACCCAGTACTTC.

This chain joins TRBV7-8 and TRBJ2-2; D gene uncertain. The CDR3 loop spans 12 amino acids. V was trimmed by 4 bases and J by 12 bases, leaving 12 bases between them. Germline assignment: CDR1 SGHVS and CDR2 FQNEAQ. CDR3 sequence: CASSSPRVKLFF. As DNA, the CDR3 is TGTGCCAGCAGCTCCCCTCGGGTTAAGCTGTTTTTT.

V and J are TRBV5-6 and TRBJ2-5; D is uncertain. Trimming shortened V by 0 bases and J by 1 base, and 10 bases separated the two germline ends. The germline V gene has CDR1 SGHDT and CDR2 YYEEEE. This CDR3 is 15 amino acids long. CDR3 nucleotides: TGTGCCAGCAGCTTGGCGGCAGGCCTCCAAGAGACCCAGTACTTC. As protein: CASSLAAGLQETQYF.

CDR3 nucleotide sequence: TGTGCCAGCAGCTTAGTGCGGAGCTCCTACGAGCAGTACTTC. Its protein product is CASSLVRSSYEQYF. The chain is built from TRBV11-2 and TRBJ2-7; no reliable D call. The CDR3 is made up of 14 amino acids. Per germline, CDR1 SGHAT and CDR2 FQNNGV. With 1 base removed from V and 0 bases from J, the gap between germline ends came to 7 bases.

V is TRBV2 and J is TRBJ2-7, with D tentatively TRBD1 (6 bases). CDR3 size: 16 residues. Germline CDR1 is SNHLY and CDR2 is FYNNEI. V was cut by 6 bases and J by 2 bases, with 20 bases left in between. CDR3 region: CASSDAAQGYPYEQYF. The CDR3 DNA is TGTGCCAGCAGCGACGCGGCACAGGGTTACCCCTACGAGCAGTACTTC.

The J gene is TRBJ2-7, the V gene TRBV10-2, with 9 bases aligning to TRBD1. V gave up 5 bases and J gave up 8 bases; unmatched junction bases: 7. CDR1 is WSHSY and CDR2 is SAAADI in the germline V gene. The CDR3 contains 13 residues. Here the CDR3 reads CASSPGQGMQQYF. The CDR3 bases are TGCGCCAGCAGTCCGGGACAGGGAATGCAGCAGTACTTC.

V and J are TRBV11-2 and TRBJ2-5, with TRBD2 matching 7 bases. Germline V gene lookup returns CDR1 SGHAT and CDR2 FQNNGV. V was clipped by 3 bases and J by 5 bases; unmatched bases: 6. The CDR3 contains 14 residues. The CDR3 sequence is CASSFGGMGETQYF. For the CDR3, the DNA is TGTGCCAGCAGCTTCGGGGGGATGGGGGAGACCCAGTACTTC.

The chain joins TRBV28 to TRBJ1-2; 7 bases line up with TRBD1. V trimming: 7 bases; J trimming: 2 bases; junction bases outside the gene matches: 13. CDR3 length: 16 residues. Germline V gene sequence: CDR1 MDHEN, CDR2 SYDVKM. The CDR3 is CASNEKRGRFNYGYTF. In nucleotides, the CDR3 is TGTGCCAGCAACGAAAAAAGGGGGCGCTTCAACTATGGCTACACCTTC.

V is TRBV18 and J is TRBJ1-1; the D is unclear. The V gene's germline CDR1 is KGHSH and CDR2 LQKENI. This CDR3 spans 12 amino acids. The ends were cut back, 3 bases at V and 4 bases at J, with 6 bases in the middle. In DNA, the CDR3 is TGTGCCAGCTCACCGGGGAGCACTGAAGCTTTCTTT. As protein: CASSPGSTEAFF.

V usage is TRBV6-5 and J usage is TRBJ1-3; possibly TRBD1 for D (5 bases). Deletions cut 2 bases from V and 0 bases from J, with 11 bases between. Germline V gene lookup returns CDR1 MNHEY and CDR2 SVGAGI. The CDR3 is 16 residues long. The DNA of the CDR3 is TGTGCCAGCAGTTACGGTCAGGGCGGCTCTGGAAACACCATATATTTT. Residues: CASSYGQGGSGNTIYF.

The CDR3 sequence: CASSYSTGGGNEQYF. In DNA form, the CDR3 reads TGTGCCAGCAGTTATTCGACAGGGGGAGGAAACGAGCAGTACTTC. The rearrangement uses TRBV27 and TRBJ2-7; TRBD1 matches 9 bases. V was pared by 4 bases and J by 5 bases, with 9 bases of the junction left unmatched. The length of the CDR3 is 15 residues. Germline CDR1 and CDR2: MNHEY and SMNVEV (reference sequence).

The gene calls are TRBV27 and TRBJ1-1; D is undetermined. V lost 3 bases, J lost 4 bases, and 9 bases lay in between. There are 13 residues in the CDR3. CDR1 and CDR2 (germline): MNHEY, SMNVEV (reference sequence). The CDR3 region has the DNA TGTGCCAGCAGTTTGAGGGATTCCACTGAAGCTTTCTTT. As protein: CASSLRDSTEAFF.

The V and J genes are TRBV5-1 and TRBJ2-7; the D gene is possibly TRBD2 (5 bases). Trimming cost V 3 bases and J 5 bases, with 18 bases left between them. The CDR3 is made up of 15 amino acids. Germline assignment: CDR1 SGHRS and CDR2 YFSETQ. The DNA of the CDR3 is TGCGCCAGCAGCTCAAGTGGAGTATCGCGGGACGAGCAGTACTTC. Translated: CASSSSGVSRDEQYF.

The gene calls are TRBV11-2 and TRBJ2-1; TRBD2 matches at 12 bases. Trimming cost V 4 bases and J 7 bases; bases outside gene matches: 2. Germline assignment: CDR1 SGHAT and CDR2 FQNNGV. This CDR3 region has 14 residues. The CDR3 spells CASSSLAGGNEQFF. For the CDR3, the DNA is TGTGCCAGCAGCTCGCTAGCGGGGGGGAATGAGCAGTTCTTC.

In DNA form, the CDR3 reads TGCGCCAGCAGTTACGACAGCTCCTACAATGAGCAGTTCTTC. Its translation is CASSYDSSYNEQFF. V usage is TRBV5-1 and J usage is TRBJ2-1; tentatively, D is TRBD1 (5 bases). The length of the CDR3 is 14 residues. With 5 bases removed from V and 0 bases from J, the gap between germline ends came to 9 bases. Germline CDR1 and CDR2: SGHRS and YFSETQ.

This clone was observed a single time. The chain has TRBV7-2 and TRBJ2-7, with 8 bases lining up with TRBD2. CDR3 length equals 16 residues. Germline CDR1 and CDR2: SGHTA and FQGNSA. Trimming took 3 bases from V and 2 from J; bases not matched to a gene: 9. DNA for the CDR3: TGTGCCAGCAGCTTCGATCGGGAGGGCCCAGCCTACGAGCAGTACTTC. It specifies CASSFDREGPAYEQYF.

The rearrangement joins TRBV5-1 to TRBJ2-3; maybe TRBD2 (5 bases). In germline, CDR1 is SGHRS, CDR2 YFSETQ. The CDR3 contains 15 residues. The V and J ends lost 4 bases and 2 bases respectively, with 14 bases between them. CDR3 loop: CASSPKRDYTDTQYF. As DNA, the CDR3 is TGCGCCAGCAGCCCAAAGCGAGACTACACAGATACGCAGTATTTT.